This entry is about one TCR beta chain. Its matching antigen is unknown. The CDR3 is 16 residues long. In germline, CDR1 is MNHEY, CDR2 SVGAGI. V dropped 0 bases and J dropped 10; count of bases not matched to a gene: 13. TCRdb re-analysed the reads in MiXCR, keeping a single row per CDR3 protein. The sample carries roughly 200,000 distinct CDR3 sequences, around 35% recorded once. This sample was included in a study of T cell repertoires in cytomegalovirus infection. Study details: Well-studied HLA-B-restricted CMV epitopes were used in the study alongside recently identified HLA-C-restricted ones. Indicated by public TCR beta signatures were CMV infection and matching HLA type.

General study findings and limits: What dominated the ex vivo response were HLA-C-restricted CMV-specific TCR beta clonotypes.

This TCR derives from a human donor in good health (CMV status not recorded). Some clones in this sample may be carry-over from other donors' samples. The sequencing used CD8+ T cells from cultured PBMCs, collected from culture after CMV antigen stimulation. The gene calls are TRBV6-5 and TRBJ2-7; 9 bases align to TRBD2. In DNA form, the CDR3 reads TGTGCCAGCAGTTACTCTTCGATAGCGGGAGACCCTCCCCAGTACTTC. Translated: CASSYSSIAGDPPQYF.